This T cell receptor beta chain was captured by sequencing in a study of cytomegalovirus exposure and HLA in healthy donors. This CDR3 contains 16 residues. Germline CDR1 SGHAT, CDR2 FQNNGV. Germline trimming cut 5 bases from V and 3 bases from J; bases unmatched to any gene: 9. 13 Jbeta primers and 60 Vbeta primers were used for the PCR. The repertoire was sequenced with immunoSEQ multiplex PCR; TCRdb's copy has only in-frame clones and lacks some. The table has approximately 110,000 clones, around 70% seen once; the top ten hold 1.3%. Study-level results: When a later analysis compared HLA-associated TCR beta chains with equally common others, the HLA-associated chains turned out to be more clonally expanded and to have lower generation probabilities.

For this clone: The antigen is not known.

The V gene is TRBV11-2, the J gene TRBJ2-1; 8 nucleotides agree with TRBD2. The TCR comes from a man aged 40-55 years in good health and CMV-seronegative. The specimen was PBMCs. The CDR3: CASSASTGGYYNEQFF. The CDR3 DNA sequence: TGTGCCAGCAGCGCCTCAACGGGGGGGTACTACAATGAGCAGTTCTTC. Variable domain in full (rest from reference TRBV11-2 and TRBJ2-1): EAGVAQSPRYKIIEKRQSVAFWCNPISGHATLYWYQQILGQGPKLLIQFQNNGVVDDSQLPKDRFSAERLKGVDSTLKIQPAKLEDSAVYLCASSASTGGYYNEQFFGPGTRLTVL.